This T cell receptor beta chain is drawn from a study of T cell repertoires in cytomegalovirus infection. Overall study: A matching HLA type, together with CMV infection, was signaled by public TCR beta signatures.

Of note for this clonotype: Its antigen is still unknown.

General study results and limits: Clonotype analysis showed dominance of the ex vivo response by HLA-C-restricted CMV-specific TCR beta clonotypes. Cumulative frequency of public TCR beta families picked out carriers of CMV plus the relevant HLA.

TCRdb re-called the reads with MiXCR, one entry per CDR3 protein. The sample comprises around 450,000 distinct CDR3 sequences, approximately 30% of which are singletons, and 12% to 15% rests with the top ten. Germline values: CDR1 DFQATT, CDR2 SNEGSKA (reference sequence). CDR3 length equals 17 residues. V trimming: 1 base; J trimming: 5 bases; junction bases outside the gene matches: 15. V is TRBV20-1 and J is TRBJ2-3; TRBD2 aligns across 7 bases. This receptor was obtained from a human donor in good health (CMV status not recorded). Some clones in this sample may be carry-over from other donors' samples. Sequencing was carried out using PBMCs. Written as DNA, the CDR3 is TGCAGTGCTAGAGTCGATGGGCTAGCGGTAGCTGGAGATACGCAGTATTTT. It yields the protein CSARVDGLAVAGDTQYF.